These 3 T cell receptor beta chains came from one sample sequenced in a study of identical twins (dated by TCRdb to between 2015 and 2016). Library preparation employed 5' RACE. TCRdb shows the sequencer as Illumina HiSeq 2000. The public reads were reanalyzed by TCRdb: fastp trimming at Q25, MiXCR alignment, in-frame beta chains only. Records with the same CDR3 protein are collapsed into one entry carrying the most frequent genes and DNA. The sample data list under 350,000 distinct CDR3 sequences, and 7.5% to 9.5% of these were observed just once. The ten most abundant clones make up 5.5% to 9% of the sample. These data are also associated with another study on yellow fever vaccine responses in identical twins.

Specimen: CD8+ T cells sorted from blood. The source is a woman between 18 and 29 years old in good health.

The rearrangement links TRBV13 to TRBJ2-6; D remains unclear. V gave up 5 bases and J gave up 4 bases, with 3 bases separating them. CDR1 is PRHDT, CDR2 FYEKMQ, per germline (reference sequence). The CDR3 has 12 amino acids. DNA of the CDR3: TGTGCCAGCAGCGGGGGGGCCAACGTCCTGACTTTC. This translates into CASSGGANVLTF.

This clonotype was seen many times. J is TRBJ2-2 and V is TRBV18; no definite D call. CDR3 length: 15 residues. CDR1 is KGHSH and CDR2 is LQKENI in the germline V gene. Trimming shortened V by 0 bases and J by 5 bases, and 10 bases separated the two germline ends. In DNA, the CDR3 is TGTGCCAGCTCACCACCCACCTTTGGAACCGGGGAGCTGTTTTTT. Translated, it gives CASSPPTFGTGELFF.

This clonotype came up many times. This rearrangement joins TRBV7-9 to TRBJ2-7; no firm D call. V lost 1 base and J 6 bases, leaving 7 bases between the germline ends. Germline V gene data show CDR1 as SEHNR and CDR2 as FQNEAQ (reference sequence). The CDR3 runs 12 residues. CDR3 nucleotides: TGTGCCAGCAGCTTAGACATGCTCGAGCAGTACTTC. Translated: CASSLDMLEQYF.